The rows below give T cell receptor beta chains drawn from one sample of a study of shared clonotypes between healthy human individuals. Method: immunoSEQ multiplex PCR; TCRdb's copy keeps in-frame clones and lacks some. Of about 380,000 clones listed, just over 95% are singletons. Sequenced material: memory CD8+ T cells sorted from blood. The receptor source for this set is a man aged 25-45 years in good health. The CDR3 runs from the conserved cysteine through the conserved F or W. Fields, in order: CDR3 DNA, CDR3 protein, D gene, J gene, clone size, V gene. A D gene is named only where the DNA matches it firmly. Not every row has a clone size; where given, it reads once, few, many or a size class.

CDR3 DNA: TGTGCCAGCAGCTCAAAGGGGGGGGCCCCCGGTGAGCAGTTCTTC
CDR3 protein: CASSSKGGAPGEQFF
D gene: .
J gene: TRBJ2-1
clone size: .
V gene: TRBV11-1

CDR3 DNA: TGTGCCAGCAGTTTTGGGGGAAAACTGTTTTTT
CDR3 protein: CASSFGGKLFF
D gene: .
J gene: TRBJ1-4
clone size: few
V gene: TRBV28

CDR3 DNA: TGCGCCAGCAGCTTGAATAGGGGCGCTCCTTACAATGAGCAGTTCTTC
CDR3 protein: CASSLNRGAPYNEQFF
D gene: .
J gene: TRBJ2-1
clone size: .
V gene: TRBV5-1

CDR3 DNA: TGTGCCAGCAGTGACAGGGGATGGGGTGGAAACACCATATATTTT
CDR3 protein: CASSDRGWGGNTIYF
D gene: .
J gene: TRBJ1-3
clone size: .
V gene: TRBV6-1

CDR3 DNA: TGCAGCGTGGAGGGACCAAACACTGAAGCTTTCTTT
CDR3 protein: CSVEGPNTEAFF
D gene: .
J gene: TRBJ1-1
clone size: .
V gene: TRBV29-1

CDR3 DNA: TGTGCCAGCAGTGTAGGCAGGGGGCTAGGAGTGAATGAAAAACTGTTTTTT
CDR3 protein: CASSVGRGLGVNEKLFF
D gene: TRBD1
J gene: TRBJ1-4
clone size: .
V gene: TRBV25-1

CDR3 DNA: TGTGCCAGCAGTTTATCGTCGGGATGGGGCCAGCAGTTCTTC
CDR3 protein: CASSLSSGWGQQFF
D gene: .
J gene: TRBJ2-1
clone size: .
V gene: TRBV27

CDR3 DNA: TGTGCCAGCAGTTGGACAGGGCCTTCCTACGAGCAGTACTTC
CDR3 protein: CASSWTGPSYEQYF
D gene: TRBD1
J gene: TRBJ2-7
clone size: .
V gene: TRBV27

CDR3 DNA: TGTGCCAGCTCACCCCCTCCAAATGAAAAACTGTTTTTT
CDR3 protein: CASSPPPNEKLFF
D gene: .
J gene: TRBJ1-4
clone size: once
V gene: TRBV18

CDR3 DNA: TGTGCCAGCAGTACGACAGGGGGCGTCGATCAGCCCCAGCATTTT
CDR3 protein: CASSTTGGVDQPQHF
D gene: TRBD1
J gene: TRBJ1-5
clone size: once
V gene: TRBV27

CDR3 DNA: TGTGCCAGCAGCTTGGACTACGAGCAGTACTTC
CDR3 protein: CASSLDYEQYF
D gene: .
J gene: TRBJ2-7
clone size: few
V gene: TRBV5-5

CDR3 DNA: TGTGCCAGCAGCTTAGTGGTAGCGGGAGACGAGCAGTACTTC
CDR3 protein: CASSLVVAGDEQYF
D gene: TRBD2
J gene: TRBJ2-7
clone size: .
V gene: TRBV7-9

CDR3 DNA: TGTGCCAGCAGCTCCCGGACTAGCGGTTACAATGAGCAGTTCTTC
CDR3 protein: CASSSRTSGYNEQFF
D gene: TRBD2
J gene: TRBJ2-1
clone size: .
V gene: TRBV7-2

CDR3 DNA: TGTGCCAGCAGTTTAAAAAGTGGTAACTATGGCTACACCTTC
CDR3 protein: CASSLKSGNYGYTF
D gene: .
J gene: TRBJ1-2
clone size: .
V gene: TRBV27

CDR3 DNA: TGTGCCAGTAGTATGGCCTTTGTGGCTAGCGCATCGGGGACCCAGTACTTC
CDR3 protein: CASSMAFVASASGTQYF
D gene: .
J gene: TRBJ2-5
clone size: .
V gene: TRBV19

CDR3 DNA: TGTGCCAGCAGTAGGGGCTTGATGATGATAAACTATGGCTACACCTTC
CDR3 protein: CASSRGLMMINYGYTF
D gene: .
J gene: TRBJ1-2
clone size: once
V gene: TRBV28

CDR3 DNA: TGTGCCAGCAAAGGGGAGACAGGGGAGGGCTACACCTTC
CDR3 protein: CASKGETGEGYTF
D gene: TRBD1
J gene: TRBJ1-2
clone size: .
V gene: TRBV6-1

CDR3 DNA: TGTGCCTGTACCCGGGGCCTTGCCTACTACGAGCAGTACTTC
CDR3 protein: CACTRGLAYYEQYF
D gene: .
J gene: TRBJ2-7
clone size: .
V gene: TRBV30

CDR3 DNA: TGCGCCAGCAGCCTAGACTTTCCTTACGAGCAGTACTTC
CDR3 protein: CASSLDFPYEQYF
D gene: .
J gene: TRBJ2-7
clone size: .
V gene: TRBV4-1

CDR3 DNA: TGTGCCAGCAGACTAGCGGGAGGTTACGAGCAGTACTTC
CDR3 protein: CASRLAGGYEQYF
D gene: TRBD2
J gene: TRBJ2-7
clone size: .
V gene: TRBV27

CDR3 DNA: TGTGCCAGCAGATCAACGACCGGGGAGCTGTTTTTT
CDR3 protein: CASRSTTGELFF
D gene: .
J gene: TRBJ2-2
clone size: .
V gene: TRBV6-5

CDR3 DNA: TGTGCCAGCAGTACATACACCGGGGAGCTGTTTTTT
CDR3 protein: CASSTYTGELFF
D gene: .
J gene: TRBJ2-2
clone size: .
V gene: TRBV27

CDR3 DNA: TGTGCCAGCAGCTTAGGCAGGGAGGGCGGCGAGCAGTACTTC
CDR3 protein: CASSLGREGGEQYF
D gene: TRBD2
J gene: TRBJ2-7
clone size: .
V gene: TRBV7-9

CDR3 DNA: TGTGCCAGCACCACAGGGGAAATGGCCTACGAGCAGTACTTC
CDR3 protein: CASTTGEMAYEQYF
D gene: TRBD1
J gene: TRBJ2-7
clone size: .
V gene: TRBV11-2

CDR3 DNA: TGCGCCAGCAGACACTCAGACAGGGGGCAGTTCTTC
CDR3 protein: CASRHSDRGQFF
D gene: TRBD1
J gene: TRBJ2-1
clone size: once
V gene: TRBV10-1

CDR3 DNA: TGTGCCAGCAGTGATGTGCAGGACTATGGCTACACCTTC
CDR3 protein: CASSDVQDYGYTF
D gene: .
J gene: TRBJ1-2
clone size: .
V gene: TRBV6-1

CDR3 DNA: TGTGCCAGCAGTTTCGCCCGGTACACTGAAGCTTTCTTT
CDR3 protein: CASSFARYTEAFF
D gene: .
J gene: TRBJ1-1
clone size: .
V gene: TRBV27

CDR3 DNA: TGTGCCAGCAGCCCCCAATCGGGGTCCTACGAGCAGTACTTC
CDR3 protein: CASSPQSGSYEQYF
D gene: .
J gene: TRBJ2-7
clone size: .
V gene: TRBV7-2